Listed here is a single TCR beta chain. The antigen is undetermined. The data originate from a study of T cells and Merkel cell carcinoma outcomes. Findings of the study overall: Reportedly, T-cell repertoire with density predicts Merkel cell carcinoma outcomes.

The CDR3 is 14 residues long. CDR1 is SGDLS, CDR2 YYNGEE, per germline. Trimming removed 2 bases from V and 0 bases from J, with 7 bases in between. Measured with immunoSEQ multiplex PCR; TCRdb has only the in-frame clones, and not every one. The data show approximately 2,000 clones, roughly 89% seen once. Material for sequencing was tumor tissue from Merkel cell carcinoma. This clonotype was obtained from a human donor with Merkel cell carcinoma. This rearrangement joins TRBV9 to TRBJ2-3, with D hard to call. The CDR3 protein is CASSVTSSTDTQYF. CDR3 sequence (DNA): TGTGCCAGCAGCGTTACATCTAGCACAGATACGCAGTATTTT.